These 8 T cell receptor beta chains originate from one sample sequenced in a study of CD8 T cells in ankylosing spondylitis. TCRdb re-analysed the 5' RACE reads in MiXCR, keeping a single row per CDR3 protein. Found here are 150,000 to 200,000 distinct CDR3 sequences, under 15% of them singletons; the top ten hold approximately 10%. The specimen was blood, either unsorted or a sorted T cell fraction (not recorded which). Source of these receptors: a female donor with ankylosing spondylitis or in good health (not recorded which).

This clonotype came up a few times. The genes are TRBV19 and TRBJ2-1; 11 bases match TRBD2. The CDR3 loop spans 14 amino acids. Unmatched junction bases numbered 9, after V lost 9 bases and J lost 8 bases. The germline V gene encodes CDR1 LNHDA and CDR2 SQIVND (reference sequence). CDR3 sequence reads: CASLSGRAGDEQFF. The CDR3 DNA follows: TGTGCCAGCCTTAGCGGGAGGGCCGGAGATGAGCAGTTCTTC.

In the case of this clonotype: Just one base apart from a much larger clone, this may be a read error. CDR3: CASSQRRGLGNEQFF. CDR3 nucleotide sequence: TGTGCCAGCAGTCAGAGGCGGGGGCTAGGCAATGAGCAGTTCTTC. The gene calls are TRBV12-3 or TRBV12-4 and TRBJ2-1; weak D call: TRBD2 (7 bases). The CDR3 loop spans 15 amino acids. Trimming removed 5 bases at V and 6 bases at J, with 17 bases between.

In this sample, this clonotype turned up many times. The CDR3 DNA reads as TGCGCCAGCAGCCAAGTAGTGAGACCAGATACGCAGTATTTT. Its protein product is CASSQVVRPDTQYF. This rearrangement joins TRBV4-1 to TRBJ2-3, with no clear D. The CDR3 is 14 amino acids. V was trimmed by 1 base and J by 4 bases, leaving 9 bases between them. Germline loops: CDR1 MGHRA, CDR2 YSYEKL.

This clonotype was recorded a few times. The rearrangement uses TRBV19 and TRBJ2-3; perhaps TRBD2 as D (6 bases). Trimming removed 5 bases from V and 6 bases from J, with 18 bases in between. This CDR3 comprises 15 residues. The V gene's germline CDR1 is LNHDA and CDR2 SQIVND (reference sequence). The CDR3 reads CASSLTPGAADTQYF. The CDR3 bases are TGTGCCAGTAGTCTCACCCCGGGAGCCGCTGATACGCAGTATTTT.

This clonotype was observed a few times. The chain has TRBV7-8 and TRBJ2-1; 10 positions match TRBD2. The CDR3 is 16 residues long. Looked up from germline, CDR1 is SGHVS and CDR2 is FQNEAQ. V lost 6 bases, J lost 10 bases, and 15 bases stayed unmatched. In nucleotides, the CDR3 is TGTGCCAGCAGTCCCGACGGGACTAGCGCCCCTGAGGAGCAGTTCTTC. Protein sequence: CASSPDGTSAPEEQFF.

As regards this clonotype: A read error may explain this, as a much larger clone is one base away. The CDR3 reads CVSSFGGDTQYF. The DNA for the CDR3 is TGTGTCAGCAGTTTCGGGGGGGACACGCAGTATTTT. V is TRBV12-3 or TRBV12-4 and J is TRBJ2-3; 8 bases align to TRBD2. CDR3 size: 12 residues.

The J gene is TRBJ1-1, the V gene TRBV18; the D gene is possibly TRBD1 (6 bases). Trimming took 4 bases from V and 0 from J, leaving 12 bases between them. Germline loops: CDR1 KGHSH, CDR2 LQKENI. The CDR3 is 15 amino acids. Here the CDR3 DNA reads TGTGCCAGCTCACGGGGGGCCAGCATGAACACTGAAGCTTTCTTT. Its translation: CASSRGASMNTEAFF.

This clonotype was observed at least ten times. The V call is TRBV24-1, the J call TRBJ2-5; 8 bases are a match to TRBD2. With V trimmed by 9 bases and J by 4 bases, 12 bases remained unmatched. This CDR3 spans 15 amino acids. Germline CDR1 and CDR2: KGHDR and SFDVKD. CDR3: CATGRAGASGETQYF. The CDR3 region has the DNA TGTGCCACCGGTAGAGCGGGAGCCTCGGGAGAGACCCAGTACTTC.